These 7 T cell receptor beta chains originate from one sample sequenced in a study of blood T cell repertoires in COVID-19. The repertoire was sequenced with immunoSEQ multiplex PCR; TCRdb's copy has only in-frame clones and lacks some. The sample shows roughly 400,000 clones, around nine tenths of them seen only once. The sequenced material came from PBMCs or T cells enriched from blood (not recorded which). These receptors originate from a woman in her twenties or thirties who had recovered from COVID-19.

The chain couples TRBV29-1 to TRBJ2-5, with TRBD1 matching over 9 bases. CDR3 size: 13 residues. Germline trimming cut 7 bases from V and 5 bases from J; bases unmatched to any gene: 8. Looked up from germline, CDR1 is SQVTM and CDR2 is ANQGSEA. The CDR3 here is CSADGQGWETQYF. CDR3 nucleotides: TGCAGCGCCGACGGACAGGGGTGGGAGACCCAGTACTTC.

This clone was counted a single time. The gene calls are TRBV7-9 and TRBJ2-7; D is unresolved. The germline V gene encodes CDR1 SEHNR and CDR2 FQNEAQ (reference sequence). The CDR3 extends over 13 amino acids. Trimming cost V 3 bases and J 6 bases, with 12 bases left between them. CDR3 amino acids: CASSFLSGSEQYF. The DNA for the CDR3 is TGTGCCAGCAGCTTTTTATCAGGCTCCGAGCAGTACTTC.

The V and J genes are TRBV27 and TRBJ2-1; the D gene is possibly TRBD2 (6 bases). The CDR3 consists of 14 residues. Looked up from germline, CDR1 is MNHEY and CDR2 is SMNVEV (reference sequence). The V end lost 3 bases, the J end lost 4 bases, and 10 bases lay between the germline ends. CDR3 amino acids: CASSFPGAYNEQFF. The CDR3 nucleotides read TGTGCCAGCAGTTTCCCGGGAGCATACAATGAGCAGTTCTTC.

The chain carries TRBV3-1 (or the pseudogene TRBV3-2) and TRBJ2-5; 7 nucleotides line up with TRBD2. The J segment lost 0 bases and the V segment lost 4 bases, leaving 11 bases of the junction unmatched. This CDR3 contains 17 residues. Germline V gene sequence: CDR1 LGHDT, CDR2 YNNKEL (reference sequence). CDR3 sequence reads: CASSPPWLADYQETQYF. CDR3 nucleotides: TGTGCCAGCAGCCCCCCCTGGCTAGCGGATTACCAAGAGACCCAGTACTTC.

This clone came up once. CDR3 in DNA: TGTGCCAGCAGTCCACCCGGGAATTCACCCCTCCACTTT. Protein sequence: CASSPPGNSPLHF. The rearrangement joins TRBV28 to TRBJ1-6; D unresolved. Per germline, CDR1 MDHEN and CDR2 SYDVKM. The CDR3 has 13 residues. Trimming cost V 5 bases and J 7 bases, with 9 bases left between them. The full variable domain, with the rest looked up from reference TRBV28 and TRBJ1-6, is DVKVTQSSRYLVKRTGEKVFLECVQDMDHENMFWYRQDPGLGLRLIYFSYDVKMKEKGDIPEGYSVSREKKERFSLILESASTNQTSMYLCASSPPGNSPLHFGNGTRLTVT.

This chain uses TRBV4-1 with TRBJ1-6, with 7 bases that match TRBD1. J lost 4 bases, V lost 4 bases, and 1 base had no gene match. Germline assignment: CDR1 MGHRA and CDR2 YSYEKL. The length of the CDR3 is 14 residues. The chain's CDR3 is CASSPGQYNSPLHF. The CDR3 DNA reads as TGCGCCAGCAGCCCGGGACAGTATAATTCACCCCTCCACTTT.

The CDR3 here is CASSLGGDPRNTIYF. The CDR3 coding sequence is TGCGCCAGCAGCTTGGGGGGGGACCCGAGAAACACCATATATTTT. The chain employs TRBV5-1 and TRBJ1-3; D is perhaps TRBD1 (5 bases). Germline-derived CDR1 and CDR2 are SGHRS and YFSETQ. There are 15 residues in the CDR3. V was pared by 0 bases and J by 5 bases, with 12 bases between.